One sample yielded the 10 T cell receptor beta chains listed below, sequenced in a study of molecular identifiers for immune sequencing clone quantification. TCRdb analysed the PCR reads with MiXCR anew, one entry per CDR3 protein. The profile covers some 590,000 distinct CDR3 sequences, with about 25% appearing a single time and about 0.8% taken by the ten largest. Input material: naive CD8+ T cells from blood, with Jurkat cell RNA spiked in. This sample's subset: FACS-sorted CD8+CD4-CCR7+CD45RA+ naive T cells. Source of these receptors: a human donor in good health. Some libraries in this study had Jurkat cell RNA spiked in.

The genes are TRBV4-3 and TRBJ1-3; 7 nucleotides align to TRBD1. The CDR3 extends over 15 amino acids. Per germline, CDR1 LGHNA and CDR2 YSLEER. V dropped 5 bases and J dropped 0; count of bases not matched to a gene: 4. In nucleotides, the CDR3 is TGCGCCAGCAGCGCTAGGGACAGCTCTGGAAACACCATATATTTT. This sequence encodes CASSARDSSGNTIYF.

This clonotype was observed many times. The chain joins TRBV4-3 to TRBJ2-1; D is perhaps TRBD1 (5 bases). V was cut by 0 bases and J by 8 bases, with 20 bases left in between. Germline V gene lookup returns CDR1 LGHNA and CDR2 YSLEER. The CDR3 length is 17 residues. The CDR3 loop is CASSQERLWAGIHEQFF. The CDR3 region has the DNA TGCGCCAGCAGCCAAGAGCGGTTATGGGCAGGGATACATGAGCAGTTCTTC.

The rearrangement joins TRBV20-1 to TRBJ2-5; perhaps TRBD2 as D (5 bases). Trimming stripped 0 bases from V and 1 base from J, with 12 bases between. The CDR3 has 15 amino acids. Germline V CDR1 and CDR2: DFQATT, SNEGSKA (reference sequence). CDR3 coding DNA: TGCAGTGCTAGAGATATCGGGGTGTTCCAAGAGACCCAGTACTTC. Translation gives CSARDIGVFQETQYF.

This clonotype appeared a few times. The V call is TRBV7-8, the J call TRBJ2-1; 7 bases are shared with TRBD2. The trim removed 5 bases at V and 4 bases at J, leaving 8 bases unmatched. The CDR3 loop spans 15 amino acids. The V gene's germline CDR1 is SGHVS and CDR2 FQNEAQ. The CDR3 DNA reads TGTGCCAGCAGCCGGGAGGCGGGGGTGTACAATGAGCAGTTCTTC. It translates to CASSREAGVYNEQFF.

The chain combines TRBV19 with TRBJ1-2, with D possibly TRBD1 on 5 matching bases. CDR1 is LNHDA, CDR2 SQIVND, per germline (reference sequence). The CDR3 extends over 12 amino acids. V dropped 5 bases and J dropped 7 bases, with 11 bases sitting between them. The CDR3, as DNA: TGTGCCAGTAGTCTAGGGGCAGTTGGCTACACCTTC. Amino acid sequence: CASSLGAVGYTF.

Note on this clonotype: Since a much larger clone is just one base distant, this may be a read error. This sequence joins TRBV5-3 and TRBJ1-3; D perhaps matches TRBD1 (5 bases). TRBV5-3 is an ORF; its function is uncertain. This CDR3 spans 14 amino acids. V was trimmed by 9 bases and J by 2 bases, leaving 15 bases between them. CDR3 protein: CANSQGAAGNTIYF. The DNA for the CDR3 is TGTGCCAACAGCCAAGGGGCAGCTGGAAACACCATATATTTT.

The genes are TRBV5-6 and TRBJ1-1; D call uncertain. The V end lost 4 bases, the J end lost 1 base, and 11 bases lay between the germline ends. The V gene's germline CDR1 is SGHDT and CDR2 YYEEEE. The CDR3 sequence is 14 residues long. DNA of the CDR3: TGTGCCAGCAGCCCCCGGACGGAGAACACTGAAGCTTTCTTT. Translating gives CASSPRTENTEAFF.

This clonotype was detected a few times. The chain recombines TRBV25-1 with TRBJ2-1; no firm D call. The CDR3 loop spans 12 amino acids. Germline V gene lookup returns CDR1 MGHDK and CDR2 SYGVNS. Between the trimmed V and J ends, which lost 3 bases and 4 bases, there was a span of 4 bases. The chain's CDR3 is CASSEGYNEQFF. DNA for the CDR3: TGTGCCAGCAGTGAGGGGTACAATGAGCAGTTCTTC. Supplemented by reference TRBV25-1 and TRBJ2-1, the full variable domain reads EADIYQTPRYLVIGTGKKITLECSQTMGHDKMYWYQQDPGMELHLIHYSYGVNSTEKGDLSSESTVSRIRTEHFPLTLESARPSHTSQYLCASSEGYNEQFFGPGTRLTVL.

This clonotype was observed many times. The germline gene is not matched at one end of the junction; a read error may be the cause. Here the CDR3 DNA reads TGTGCCAGCTATCCCCTCTTAGTACGGGACACAGCTAACTATCGCTACACCTTC. Translating gives CASYPLLVRDTANYRYTF. The chain has TRBV27 and TRBJ1-2, with D perhaps matching TRBD1 (6 bases). This CDR3 spans 18 amino acids. CDR1 and CDR2 from the germline V gene are MNHEY and SMNVEV (reference sequence).

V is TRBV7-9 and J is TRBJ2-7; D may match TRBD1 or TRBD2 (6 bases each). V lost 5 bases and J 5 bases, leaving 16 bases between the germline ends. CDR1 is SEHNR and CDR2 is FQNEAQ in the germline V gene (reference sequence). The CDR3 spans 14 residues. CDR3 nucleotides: TGTGCCAGCAGCCTCCCCGGGGGCTCTAACGAGCAGTACTTC. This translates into CASSLPGGSNEQYF.